This is a list of T cell receptor beta chains from one sample in a study of CD8+CD57+ T cells in acquired aplastic anemia. TCRdb redid the calling of the reads with MiXCR, one entry per CDR3 protein. The table lists hundreds of thousands of distinct CDR3 sequences, less than 35% of them singletons, with less than 0.85% in the top ten. Material: sorted CD4+, CD8+, or CD8+CD57+ T cells (not recorded which) from PBMCs. These receptors were taken from a human donor with aplastic anemia. CDR3s include the opening cysteine and the closing phenylalanine or tryptophan. The order of the fields is clone size, J gene, V gene, D gene, CDR3 protein, CDR3 DNA. D genes are given only for firm matches. A row's size may be missing; if present it is once, few, many or a size class.

>few|TRBJ1-3|TRBV9|-
CASSDRRGLSGNTIYF
TGTGCCAGCAGCGACCGCCGTGGCCTGTCTGGAAACACCATATATTTT
>once|TRBJ1-1|TRBV2|-
CARGRRQNTEAFF
TGTGCCAGGGGACGGAGGCAGAACACTGAAGCTTTCTTT
>many|TRBJ2-7|TRBV10-3|-
CAISVGSYEQYF
TGTGCCATCAGTGTGGGGTCCTACGAGCAGTACTTC
>-|TRBJ1-4|TRBV24-1|-
CATSESTGNNEKLFF
TGTGCCACCAGTGAGTCGACAGGAAATAATGAAAAACTGTTTTTT
>-|TRBJ2-3|TRBV24-1|TRBD2
CAWSVIAGRGTDTQYF
TGTGCCTGGAGTGTAATAGCGGGACGGGGCACAGATACGCAGTATTTT
>many|TRBJ2-7|TRBV10-2|TRBD2
CASTLVAGVSEQYF
TGCGCCAGCACCTTGGTAGCGGGAGTGAGTGAGCAGTACTTC
>few|TRBJ2-1|TRBV2|TRBD2
CASKRLAGSSYNEQFF
TGTGCCAGCAAACGACTAGCGGGGAGCTCCTACAATGAGCAGTTCTTC
>-|TRBJ2-7|TRBV15|-
CATSSLARFGLVHEQYF
TGTGCCACCAGCAGCTTAGCGCGTTTCGGGTTGGTCCACGAGCAGTACTTC
>-|TRBJ2-5|TRBV24-1|TRBD2
CATSDGAGGETQYF
TGTGCCACCAGTGATGGAGCGGGAGGTGAGACCCAGTACTTC
>many|TRBJ1-2|TRBV7-9|TRBD1
CASSLNPGQGVYGYTF
TGTGCCAGCAGCTTAAATCCGGGACAGGGGGTCTATGGCTACACCTTC
>many|TRBJ1-1|TRBV9|-
CASSVGRVTEAFF
TGTGCCAGCAGCGTAGGCAGGGTAACTGAAGCTTTCTTT
>-|TRBJ1-1|TRBV4-1|-
CASSPREWNTEAFF
TGCGCCAGCAGCCCACGAGAGTGGAACACTGAAGCTTTCTTT
>-|TRBJ2-7|TRBV2|-
CASRSRSDEQYF
TGTGCTAGTAGGTCCCGTTCAGACGAGCAGTACTTC
>-|TRBJ1-2|TRBV29-1|TRBD1
CSGSGQDYGYTF
TGCAGCGGTTCGGGACAGGACTATGGCTACACCTTC
>many|TRBJ2-3|TRBV29-1|-
CSVDPDGTDTQYF
TGCAGCGTTGACCCCGACGGAACAGATACGCAGTATTTT
>-|TRBJ2-5|TRBV10-3|TRBD2
CASRLAGGLQETQYF
TGTGCCAGCAGATTAGCGGGGGGCCTCCAAGAGACCCAGTACTTC
>-|TRBJ1-5|TRBV30|-
CAWTENSNQPQHF
TGTGCCTGGACAGAGAATAGCAATCAGCCCCAGCATTTT
>-|TRBJ1-5|TRBV25-1|TRBD1
CATSGQRKNQPQHF
TGTGCCACCTCGGGACAGAGAAAAAATCAGCCCCAGCATTTT
>many|TRBJ1-6|TRBV19|-
CASSIIGFRNSPLHF
TGTGCCAGTAGTATTATCGGGTTCAGGAATTCACCCCTCCACTTT
>many|TRBJ2-7|TRBV19|TRBD1
CASSIRTGTYEQYF
TGTGCCAGTAGTATACGGACAGGGACCTACGAGCAGTACTTC
>-|TRBJ1-1|TRBV3-1|-
CASSQDSGRLVRTEAFF
TGTGCCAGCAGCCAAGATTCCGGCAGGCTGGTAAGGACTGAAGCTTTCTTT
>-|TRBJ1-1|TRBV24-1|-
CATSDRTGTEAFF
TGTGCCACCAGTGACCGGACCGGCACTGAAGCTTTCTTT
>-|TRBJ2-5|TRBV20-1|-
CSAAPGAKETQYF
TGCAGTGCTGCCCCGGGAGCCAAAGAGACCCAGTACTTC
>few|TRBJ1-5|TRBV20-1|TRBD1
CSARDFPDRGKYQPQHF
TGCAGTGCTAGAGATTTCCCCGACAGGGGGAAGTATCAGCCCCAGCATTTT
>-|TRBJ1-6|TRBV2|-
CASRAGTHNSPLHF
TGTGCCAGCAGGGCCGGGACCCATAATTCACCCCTCCACTTT
>-|TRBJ2-2|TRBV25-1|-
CASSEFPTGELFF
TGTGCCAGCAGTGAATTTCCCACCGGGGAGCTGTTTTTT
>many|TRBJ1-2|TRBV19|-
CAISAARFYGYTF
TGTGCCATCTCCGCGGCCAGGTTCTATGGCTACACCTTC
>few|TRBJ2-7|TRBV19|-
CASSIGQALEQYF
TGTGCCAGTAGTATCGGGCAGGCCCTCGAGCAGTACTTC
>-|TRBJ2-1|TRBV2|-
CASSRSGNYNEQFF
TGTGCCAGCAGTAGGAGCGGAAACTACAATGAGCAGTTCTTC
>many|TRBJ2-7|TRBV19|-
CASSIAGQIYEQYF
TGTGCCAGTAGTATAGCAGGACAGATTTACGAGCAGTACTTC
>many|TRBJ1-2|TRBV29-1|-
CSVETASAYGYTF
TGCAGCGTTGAAACGGCCAGCGCCTATGGCTACACCTTC
>many|TRBJ1-6|TRBV7-8|TRBD1
CASSLGTGGGSPLHF
TGTGCCAGCAGCTTGGGGACAGGGGGTGGATCACCCCTCCACTTT
>many|TRBJ2-3|TRBV10-3|TRBD2
CAISVDSGRTGTPDTQYF
TGTGCCATCAGTGTTGATAGCGGGAGGACGGGGACCCCAGATACGCAGTATTTT
>few|TRBJ1-2|TRBV6-6|-
CASSYLFRGEGYTF
TGTGCCAGCAGTTACTTGTTCAGGGGAGAGGGCTACACCTTC
>many|TRBJ1-5|TRBV19|TRBD1
CASSIEARGLGQPQHF
TGTGCCAGTAGTATTGAGGCCAGGGGGCTCGGGCAGCCCCAGCATTTT